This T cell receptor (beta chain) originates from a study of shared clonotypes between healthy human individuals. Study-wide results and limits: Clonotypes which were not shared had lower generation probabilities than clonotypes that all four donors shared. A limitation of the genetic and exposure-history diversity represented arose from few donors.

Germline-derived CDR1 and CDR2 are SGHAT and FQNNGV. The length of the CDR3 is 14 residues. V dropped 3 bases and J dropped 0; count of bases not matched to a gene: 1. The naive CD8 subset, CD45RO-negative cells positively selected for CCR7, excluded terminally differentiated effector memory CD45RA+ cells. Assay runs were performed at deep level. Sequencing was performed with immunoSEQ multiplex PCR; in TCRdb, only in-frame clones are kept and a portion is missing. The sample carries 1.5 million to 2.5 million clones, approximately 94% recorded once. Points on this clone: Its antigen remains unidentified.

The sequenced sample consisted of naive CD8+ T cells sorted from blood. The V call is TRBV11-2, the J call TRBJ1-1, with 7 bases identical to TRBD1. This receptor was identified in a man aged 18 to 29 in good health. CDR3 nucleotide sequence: TGTGCCAGCAGCTTTAGGGGGCTGAACACTGAAGCTTTCTTT. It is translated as CASSFRGLNTEAFF.